This is a list of T cell receptor beta chains from one sample in a study of cytomegalovirus exposure and HLA in healthy donors. Repertoires were generated with immunoSEQ multiplex PCR, while TCRdb's copy carries only in-frame clones and drops some. Of approximately 200,000 clones detected, just under 75% appear once; the ten largest clones hold about 4.4%. Material: PBMCs. These receptors all stem from a man under 40 in good health and CMV-seropositive. CDR3s include the opening cysteine and the closing phenylalanine or tryptophan. Fields, in order: D gene, J gene, V gene, clone size, CDR3 protein, CDR3 DNA. The D gene is left open where the match is weak. Clone size is not always given. Where it is, it says once, few, many or a class for expanded clones.

D gene: NA; J gene: TRBJ2-3; V gene: TRBV6-5; clone size: NA; CDR3 protein: CASSLAGKDTQYF; CDR3 DNA: TGTGCCAGTTCGTTGGCGGGTAAAGATACGCAGTATTTT
D gene: NA; J gene: TRBJ2-5; V gene: TRBV4-2; clone size: NA; CDR3 protein: CASSQGTRRGQETQYF; CDR3 DNA: TGTGCCAGCAGCCAAGGGACAAGGCGGGGCCAAGAGACCCAGTACTTC
D gene: NA; J gene: TRBJ2-7; V gene: TRBV15; clone size: NA; CDR3 protein: CATSRDHQGYEQYF; CDR3 DNA: TGTGCCACCAGCAGAGATCATCAGGGTTACGAGCAGTACTTC
D gene: NA; J gene: TRBJ2-2; V gene: TRBV9; clone size: NA; CDR3 protein: CASSVGVGELFF; CDR3 DNA: TGTGCCAGCAGCGTAGGAGTCGGGGAGCTGTTTTTT
D gene: TRBD1; J gene: TRBJ1-5; V gene: TRBV15; clone size: NA; CDR3 protein: CATSTDRVRTSAQHF; CDR3 DNA: TGTGCCACCAGCACCGACAGGGTAAGGACCTCAGCCCAGCATTTT
D gene: NA; J gene: TRBJ2-6; V gene: TRBV30; clone size: NA; CDR3 protein: CAWTKDRTGANVLTF; CDR3 DNA: TGTGCCTGGACCAAGGACAGAACTGGGGCCAACGTCCTGACTTTC
D gene: TRBD2; J gene: TRBJ2-7; V gene: TRBV18; clone size: few; CDR3 protein: CASSPGLAERGEQYF; CDR3 DNA: TGTGCCAGCTCACCAGGACTAGCGGAAAGGGGCGAGCAGTACTTC
D gene: TRBD1; J gene: TRBJ2-7; V gene: TRBV7-8; clone size: few; CDR3 protein: CASSPLGGTGSYEQYF; CDR3 DNA: TGTGCCAGCAGCCCACTGGGGGGGACAGGGTCCTACGAGCAGTACTTC
D gene: NA; J gene: TRBJ2-1; V gene: TRBV7-6; clone size: NA; CDR3 protein: CASSRRGSSYNEQFF; CDR3 DNA: TGTGCCAGCAGCAGACGGGGTAGCTCCTACAATGAGCAGTTCTTC
D gene: TRBD1; J gene: TRBJ1-1; V gene: TRBV5-5; clone size: NA; CDR3 protein: CASRQTGANTEAFF; CDR3 DNA: TGTGCCAGCAGACAGACAGGGGCCAACACTGAAGCTTTCTTT
D gene: NA; J gene: TRBJ2-3; V gene: TRBV7-2; clone size: NA; CDR3 protein: CASSWGRLLTDTQYF; CDR3 DNA: TGTGCCAGCAGTTGGGGCCGACTCCTCACAGATACGCAGTATTTT
D gene: TRBD1; J gene: TRBJ2-7; V gene: TRBV5-1; clone size: NA; CDR3 protein: CASSLGGDRRYEQYF; CDR3 DNA: TGCGCCAGCAGCTTGGGGGGGGACAGGCGGTACGAGCAGTACTTC
D gene: NA; J gene: TRBJ2-5; V gene: TRBV7-3; clone size: NA; CDR3 protein: CASSLNPGNVETQYF; CDR3 DNA: TGTGCCAGCAGCCTAAACCCGGGGAATGTGGAGACCCAGTACTTC
D gene: NA; J gene: TRBJ2-5; V gene: TRBV5-6; clone size: once; CDR3 protein: CASSLVEETQYF; CDR3 DNA: TGTGCCAGCAGCTTGGTCGAAGAGACCCAGTACTTC
D gene: NA; J gene: TRBJ1-3; V gene: TRBV7-2; clone size: NA; CDR3 protein: CASSTQGTDRGNTIYF; CDR3 DNA: TGTGCCAGCAGCACCCAGGGGACGGACCGTGGAAACACCATATATTTT
D gene: NA; J gene: TRBJ1-1; V gene: TRBV30; clone size: NA; CDR3 protein: CAWSGQQNTEAFF; CDR3 DNA: TGTGCCTGGAGTGGACAGCAGAACACTGAAGCTTTCTTT
D gene: NA; J gene: TRBJ1-1; V gene: TRBV7-9; clone size: once; CDR3 protein: CAGVLNSMTEAFF; CDR3 DNA: TGTGCAGGGGTTTTGAATTCTATGACTGAAGCTTTCTTT
D gene: TRBD1; J gene: TRBJ1-3; V gene: TRBV9; clone size: NA; CDR3 protein: CASSATGSGNTIYF; CDR3 DNA: TGTGCCAGCAGCGCGACAGGGTCTGGAAACACCATATATTTT
D gene: TRBD2; J gene: TRBJ2-7; V gene: TRBV9; clone size: NA; CDR3 protein: CASSVGGGAGEEQYF; CDR3 DNA: TGTGCCAGCAGCGTAGGAGGTGGAGCGGGAGAAGAGCAGTACTTC
D gene: TRBD1; J gene: TRBJ2-7; V gene: TRBV28; clone size: NA; CDR3 protein: CASSSSGTGGHEQYF; CDR3 DNA: TGTGCCAGCAGTTCTTCCGGGACAGGGGGCCACGAGCAGTACTTC
D gene: NA; J gene: TRBJ1-6; V gene: TRBV15; clone size: NA; CDR3 protein: CATSRDLTGSYNSPLHF; CDR3 DNA: TGTGCCACCAGCAGAGATTTGACGGGCTCCTATAATTCACCCCTCCACTTT
D gene: NA; J gene: TRBJ2-7; V gene: TRBV19; clone size: NA; CDR3 protein: CASSMKAGGSYEQYF; CDR3 DNA: TGTGCCAGTAGTATGAAGGCAGGAGGGAGCTACGAGCAGTACTTC
D gene: NA; J gene: TRBJ2-7; V gene: TRBV7-2; clone size: NA; CDR3 protein: CASSLKSAYEQYF; CDR3 DNA: TGTGCCAGCAGCTTAAAGTCGGCCTACGAGCAGTACTTC
D gene: TRBD2; J gene: TRBJ2-3; V gene: TRBV6-6; clone size: NA; CDR3 protein: CASSSGSGGLPDTQYF; CDR3 DNA: TGTGCCAGCAGCAGCGGTAGCGGGGGCCTCCCAGATACGCAGTATTTT
D gene: TRBD2; J gene: TRBJ2-2; V gene: TRBV7-9; clone size: NA; CDR3 protein: CASRPVGLAGETGGELFF; CDR3 DNA: TGTGCCAGCAGACCCGTCGGACTAGCGGGAGAAACGGGCGGGGAGCTGTTTTTT
D gene: TRBD1; J gene: TRBJ2-7; V gene: TRBV11-2; clone size: NA; CDR3 protein: CASSGAGTGGSEQYF; CDR3 DNA: TGTGCCAGCAGCGGAGCCGGGACAGGGGGAAGCGAGCAGTACTTC
D gene: NA; J gene: TRBJ2-3; V gene: TRBV7-9; clone size: few; CDR3 protein: CASSPPGLRTDTQYF; CDR3 DNA: TGTGCCAGCAGCCCCCCCGGACTCCGCACAGATACGCAGTATTTT
D gene: NA; J gene: TRBJ2-5; V gene: TRBV4-2; clone size: few; CDR3 protein: CASSQEATSQETQYF; CDR3 DNA: TGTGCCAGCAGCCAAGAGGCGACAAGCCAAGAGACCCAGTACTTC
D gene: NA; J gene: TRBJ2-1; V gene: TRBV5-6; clone size: NA; CDR3 protein: CASRPQGLPPPSYNEQFF; CDR3 DNA: TGTGCCAGCAGGCCGCAGGGTTTACCACCTCCCTCCTACAATGAGCAGTTCTTC
D gene: TRBD1; J gene: TRBJ1-1; V gene: TRBV19; clone size: NA; CDR3 protein: CASRWGQHTEAFF; CDR3 DNA: TGTGCCAGTAGGTGGGGACAGCACACTGAAGCTTTCTTT
D gene: NA; J gene: TRBJ2-5; V gene: TRBV19; clone size: NA; CDR3 protein: CATTRTVGETQYF; CDR3 DNA: TGTGCCACTACAAGGACAGTAGGGGAGACCCAGTACTTC
D gene: NA; J gene: TRBJ2-1; V gene: TRBV25-1; clone size: once; CDR3 protein: CASSESHGTFYNEQFF; CDR3 DNA: TGTGCCAGCAGTGAATCGCACGGGACATTCTACAATGAGCAGTTCTTC